Listed here is a single T cell receptor beta chain. Its specificity is not known. The V gene lost 10 bases and the J gene lost 7 bases, with 20 bases spanning the gap. Germline-derived CDR1 and CDR2 are MNHEY and SVGAGI. The CDR3 spans 15 residues. The sample belongs to a study of T cell responses to AZD1222 COVID-19 vaccine. Points from the study as a whole: Unmutated variant regions reportedly attract nearly half of all spike-specific TCRs. When two AZD1222 doses had been given, Spike-specific TCR breadth and depth rose.

The method was immunoSEQ multiplex PCR; TCRdb's version includes in-frame clones alone and lacks a portion of them. The sample consists of roughly 100,000 clones, 89% of them appearing once. This receptor was identified in an adult who received the AZD1222 COVID-19 vaccine. This specimen was peripheral blood, taken 28 days after the second AZD1222 dose. This chain links TRBV6-5 with TRBJ1-6; D remains ambiguous. The CDR3 nucleotides read TGTGCCACCAGCCCCCAGGACCATCGGAATTCACCCCTCCACTTT. Protein: CATSPQDHRNSPLHF.